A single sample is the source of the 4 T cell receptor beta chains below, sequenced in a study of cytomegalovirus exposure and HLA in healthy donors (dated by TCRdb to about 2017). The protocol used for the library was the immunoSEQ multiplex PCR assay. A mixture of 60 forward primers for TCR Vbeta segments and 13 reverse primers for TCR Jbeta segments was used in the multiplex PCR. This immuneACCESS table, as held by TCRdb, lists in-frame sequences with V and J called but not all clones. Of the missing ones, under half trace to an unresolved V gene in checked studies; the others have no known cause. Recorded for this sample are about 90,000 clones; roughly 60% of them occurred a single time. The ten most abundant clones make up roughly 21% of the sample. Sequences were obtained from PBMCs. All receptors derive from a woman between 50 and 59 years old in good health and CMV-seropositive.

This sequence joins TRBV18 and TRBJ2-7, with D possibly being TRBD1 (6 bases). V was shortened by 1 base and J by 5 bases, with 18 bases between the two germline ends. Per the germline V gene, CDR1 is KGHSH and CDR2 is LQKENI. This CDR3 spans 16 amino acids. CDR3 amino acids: CASSPQTGTLSHEQYF. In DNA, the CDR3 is TGTGCCAGCTCACCACAGACAGGTACCCTTTCTCACGAGCAGTACTTC.

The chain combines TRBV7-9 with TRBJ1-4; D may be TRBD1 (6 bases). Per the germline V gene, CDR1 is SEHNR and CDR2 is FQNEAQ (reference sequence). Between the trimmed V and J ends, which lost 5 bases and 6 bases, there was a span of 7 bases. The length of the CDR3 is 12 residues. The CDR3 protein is CASSRTDEKLFF. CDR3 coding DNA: TGTGCCAGCAGCCGGACAGATGAAAAACTGTTTTTT.

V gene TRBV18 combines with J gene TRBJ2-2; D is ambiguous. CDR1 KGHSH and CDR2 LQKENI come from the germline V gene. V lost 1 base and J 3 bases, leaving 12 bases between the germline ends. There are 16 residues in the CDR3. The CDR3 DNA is TGTGCCAGCTCACCACGGCCAAACGTGGACACCGGGGAGCTGTTTTTT. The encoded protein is CASSPRPNVDTGELFF. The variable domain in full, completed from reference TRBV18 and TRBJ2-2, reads NAGVMQNPRHLVRRRGQEARLRCSPMKGHSHVYWYRQLPEEGLKFMVYLQKENIIDESGMPKERFSAEFPKEGPSILRIQQVVRGDSAAYFCASSPRPNVDTGELFFGEGSRLTVL.

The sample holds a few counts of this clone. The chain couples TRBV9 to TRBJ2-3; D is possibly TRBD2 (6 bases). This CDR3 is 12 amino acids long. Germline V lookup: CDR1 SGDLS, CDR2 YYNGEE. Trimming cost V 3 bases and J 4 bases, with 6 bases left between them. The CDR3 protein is CASSASADTQYF. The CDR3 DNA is TGTGCCAGCAGCGCTAGCGCAGATACGCAGTATTTT.